The 23 T cell receptor beta chains below all came from one sample that was sequenced in a study of CD8+ T cells in alopecia areata. Treatment denoted: oral pan-JAK inhibitor, 5-10 mg twice daily. It was cDNA, reverse transcribed from extracted RNA, that served as the sequencing template. Assay used: immunoSEQ multiplex PCR; TCRdb lists only in-frame clones, some missing. In the table there are 250,000 to 350,000 clones, about 62% of which are singletons. The starting material was CD4+ T cells sorted from blood, obtained around week 52, from a patient treated with tofacitinib. These receptors came from a human donor with alopecia areata.

This clone came up a few times. The V call is TRBV5-1, the J call TRBJ1-2, with a weak D call TRBD1 (5 bases). Trimming removed 4 bases from V and 1 base from J, with 14 bases in between. CDR1 is SGHRS and CDR2 is YFSETQ in the germline V gene. This CDR3 contains 15 residues. The CDR3 spells CASSDPGRVNYGYTF. Here the CDR3 DNA reads TGCGCCAGCAGCGACCCAGGGCGAGTTAACTATGGCTACACCTTC.

CDR3 DNA: TGTGCCAGCAGCGTAGAAGTCGGCCTCGTTGAAGCTTTCTTT. Translation gives CASSVEVGLVEAFF. The rearrangement links TRBV9 to TRBJ1-1, with D unresolved. Trimming pared 0 bases from V and 7 bases from J, leaving 13 bases between. Germline loops: CDR1 SGDLS, CDR2 YYNGEE. The CDR3 sequence is 14 residues long.

J is TRBJ2-7 and V is TRBV11-2; a possible D gene is TRBD1 (5 bases). Trimming shortened V by 5 bases and J by 4 bases, and 18 bases separated the two germline ends. From germline, CDR1 is SGHAT and CDR2 FQNNGV. This CDR3 is 15 amino acids long. The CDR3: CASSPGFRAVYEQYF. In DNA form, the CDR3 reads TGTGCCAGCAGCCCGGGCTTCAGGGCGGTTTACGAGCAGTACTTC. The full variable domain, in which reference TRBV11-2 and TRBJ2-7 provide the parts outside the CDR3, is EAGVAQSPRYKIIEKRQSVAFWCNPISGHATLYWYQQILGQGPKLLIQFQNNGVVDDSQLPKDRFSAERLKGVDSTLKIQPAKLEDSAVYLCASSPGFRAVYEQYFGPGTRLTVT.

This clone has just a few counts. J is TRBJ1-6 and V is TRBV4-3, with D possibly TRBD1 on 5 matching bases. V lost 0 bases and J lost 6, with 12 bases in between. In germline, CDR1 is LGHNA, CDR2 YSLEER. This CDR3 spans 16 amino acids. The CDR3 sequence is CASSQDLGGLNSPLHF. The DNA for the CDR3 is TGCGCCAGCAGCCAAGATCTGGGGGGACTTAATTCACCCCTCCACTTT.

The sample holds a few counts of this clone. The chain carries TRBV7-2 and TRBJ1-2; D gene unclear. Germline V gene data show CDR1 as SGHTA and CDR2 as FQGNSA. V gave up 5 bases and J gave up 4 bases, with 8 bases separating them. The CDR3 extends over 12 amino acids. CDR3 sequence: CASSLGSYGYTF. For the CDR3, the DNA is TGTGCCAGCAGCCTGGGATCCTATGGCTACACCTTC.

V is TRBV30 and J is TRBJ2-7; D might be TRBD1 (6 bases). The CDR3 spans 15 residues. Trimming removed 0 bases from V and 5 bases from J, with 17 bases in between. CDR1 is GTSNPN and CDR2 is SVGIG in the germline V gene (reference sequence). As DNA, the CDR3 is TGTGCCTGGAGTGTAGGGACACTTCCCCGGCACGAGCAGTACTTC. This sequence encodes CAWSVGTLPRHEQYF.

On this clone itself: Other nucleotide sequences in the sample specify the same CDR3. The V call is TRBV5-1, the J call TRBJ1-1; 9 nucleotides align to TRBD1. V dropped 2 bases and J dropped 5; count of bases not matched to a gene: 4. Germline assignment: CDR1 SGHRS and CDR2 YFSETQ. The CDR3 has 14 amino acids. CDR3 coding DNA: TGCGCCAGCAGCTTACAGGGGGCGCGGACTGAAGCTTTCTTT. Translating gives CASSLQGARTEAFF. The full variable domain, its missing parts supplied by reference TRBV5-1 and TRBJ1-1, is KAGVTQTPRYLIKTRGQQVTLSCSPISGHRSVSWYQQTPGQGLQFLFEYFSETQRNKGNFPGRFSGRQFSNSRSEMNVSTLELGDSALYLCASSLQGARTEAFFGQGTRLTVV.

This clone was seen more than once but under ten times. This chain uses TRBV9 with TRBJ1-2; the D gene is possibly TRBD1 (5 bases). CDR3 length: 17 residues. V lost 0 bases to trimming and J lost 0 bases, with 15 bases between them. Looked up from germline, CDR1 is SGDLS and CDR2 is YYNGEE. Written as DNA, the CDR3 is TGTGCCAGCAGCGTAGGCTCCGGGACGGAAGCTAACTATGGCTACACCTTC. Residues: CASSVGSGTEANYGYTF.

This clone has a single count. The chain combines TRBV29-1 with TRBJ1-4, with a weak D call TRBD1 (5 bases). The CDR3 is 13 residues long. Germline loops: CDR1 SQVTM, CDR2 ANQGSEA. Trimming stripped 7 bases from V and 8 bases from J, with 17 bases between. DNA of the CDR3: TGCAGCGCCCAGCGCGGGGACGGCGAAAAACTGTTTTTT. It is translated as CSAQRGDGEKLFF.

This clone turned up a few times. The chain has TRBV30 and TRBJ2-5; perhaps TRBD2 as D (6 bases). Germline V gene lookup returns CDR1 GTSNPN and CDR2 SVGIG (reference sequence). The CDR3 has 12 amino acids. V was cut by 2 bases and J by 5 bases, with 9 bases left in between. As DNA, the CDR3 is TGTGCCTGGAGTTTTGCGGGGGAGACCCAGTACTTC. Amino acids: CAWSFAGETQYF.

The chain employs TRBV5-6 and TRBJ1-2; D is perhaps TRBD1 (6 bases). The ends were cut back, 6 bases at V and 4 bases at J, with 19 bases in the middle. Germline CDR1 reads SGHDT; CDR2 reads YYEEEE. The CDR3 loop spans 15 amino acids. CDR3 DNA sequence: TGTGCCAGCACGTTACCGGGGGGGCGCGGCTATGGCTACACCTTC. Amino acid sequence: CASTLPGGRGYGYTF.

This clone has more than one count but fewer than ten. This sequence joins TRBV10-2 and TRBJ1-3; D is perhaps TRBD1 (5 bases). Germline CDR1 is WSHSY and CDR2 is SAAADI. V dropped 8 bases and J dropped 2 bases, with 10 bases sitting between them. CDR3 size: 13 residues. Here the CDR3 reads CASAPGAGNTIYF. The DNA of the CDR3 is TGCGCCAGCGCCCCGGGGGCTGGAAACACCATATATTTT.

The CDR3 loop is CSVGYTRDTQYF. The CDR3 nucleotides read TGCAGCGTTGGTTATACGCGAGATACGCAGTATTTT. The chain combines TRBV29-1 with TRBJ2-3, with D uncertain. CDR3 length: 12 residues. CDR1 and CDR2 (germline): SQVTM, ANQGSEA. V dropped 4 bases and J dropped 5 bases, with 10 bases sitting between them.

The chain combines TRBV15 with TRBJ2-5; the D is unclear. The germline gives CDR1 LNHNV, CDR2 YYDKDF (reference sequence). V was trimmed by 1 base and J by 4 bases, leaving 13 bases between them. The CDR3 sequence is 15 residues long. The CDR3 spells CATSRVMGSGETQYF. The CDR3 DNA reads TGTGCCACCAGCAGAGTAATGGGGTCGGGAGAGACCCAGTACTTC.

The chain combines TRBV5-1 with TRBJ2-1; the match to TRBD1 covers 7 bases. The ends lost 5 bases at V and 4 bases at J; junction bases unmatched: 0. Germline V gene sequence: CDR1 SGHRS, CDR2 YFSETQ. The CDR3 totals 12 residues. The CDR3 loop is CASRGQYNEQFF. DNA for the CDR3: TGCGCCAGCAGGGGACAGTACAATGAGCAGTTCTTC. The full variable domain, in which reference TRBV5-1 and TRBJ2-1 provide the parts outside the CDR3, is KAGVTQTPRYLIKTRGQQVTLSCSPISGHRSVSWYQQTPGQGLQFLFEYFSETQRNKGNFPGRFSGRQFSNSRSEMNVSTLELGDSALYLCASRGQYNEQFFGPGTRLTVL.

The chain joins TRBV27 to TRBJ1-6; D uncertain. Germline V gene sequence: CDR1 MNHEY, CDR2 SMNVEV (reference sequence). The length of the CDR3 is 15 residues. Trimming took off 2 bases at V and 10 bases at J, with 15 bases between the two ends. The chain's CDR3 is CASSLMWQANSPLHF. As DNA, the CDR3 is TGTGCCAGCAGTTTAATGTGGCAGGCTAACTCACCCCTCCACTTT.

J is TRBJ2-3 and V is TRBV29-1; D not resolved. Trimming removed 3 bases at V and 0 bases at J, with 10 bases between. The CDR3 is 14 residues long. Germline CDR1 is SQVTM and CDR2 is ANQGSEA. CDR3 region: CSVEPSASTDTQYF. CDR3 DNA sequence: TGCAGCGTTGAGCCGTCAGCCAGCACAGATACGCAGTATTTT.

This clone was observed a single time. The CDR3 DNA sequence: TGTGCCAGCAGCGTAGGCCCGGGCGGTGGCACAGATACGCAGTATTTT. It specifies CASSVGPGGGTDTQYF. The J gene is TRBJ2-3, the V gene TRBV9; D gene uncertain. The V gene lost 0 bases and the J gene lost 1 base, with 12 bases spanning the gap. The length of the CDR3 is 16 residues. Per the germline V gene, CDR1 is SGDLS and CDR2 is YYNGEE. The full variable domain, with the rest looked up from reference TRBV9 and TRBJ2-3, is DSGVTQTPKHLITATGQRVTLRCSPRSGDLSVYWYQQSLDQGLQFLIQYYNGEERAKGNILERFSAQQFPDLHSELNLSSLELGDSALYFCASSVGPGGGTDTQYFGPGTRLTVL.

This rearrangement joins TRBV9 to TRBJ2-5; 9 nucleotides align to TRBD2. This CDR3 comprises 17 residues. Germline V gene sequence: CDR1 SGDLS, CDR2 YYNGEE. Unmatched junction bases numbered 13, after V lost 3 bases and J lost 4 bases. The CDR3 loop reads CASSGSLGGGARETQYF. The CDR3 DNA reads as TGTGCCAGCAGCGGTAGTCTAGGCGGGGGGGCAAGAGAGACCCAGTACTTC. The full variable domain, with the rest looked up from reference TRBV9 and TRBJ2-5, is DSGVTQTPKHLITATGQRVTLRCSPRSGDLSVYWYQQSLDQGLQFLIQYYNGEERAKGNILERFSAQQFPDLHSELNLSSLELGDSALYFCASSGSLGGGARETQYFGPGTRLLVL.

Remarks on this clone: Distinct nucleotide sequences in the sample also encode this CDR3. The chain combines TRBV9 with TRBJ1-5, with D perhaps matching TRBD1 (5 bases). The CDR3 is 15 amino acids. Deletions cut 0 bases from V and 0 bases from J, with 7 bases between. Germline assignment: CDR1 SGDLS and CDR2 YYNGEE. The CDR3 reads CASSVGGNSNQPQHF. CDR3 nucleotides: TGTGCCAGCAGCGTAGGGGGGAATAGCAATCAGCCCCAGCATTTT.

The rearrangement uses TRBV7-8 and TRBJ2-5; D is unresolved. The CDR3 loop spans 12 amino acids. From germline, CDR1 is SGHVS and CDR2 FQNEAQ. Trimming cost V 3 bases and J 4 bases, with 6 bases left between them. CDR3 bases: TGTGCCAGCAGCTTTGTAAGAGAGACCCAGTACTTC. Its protein is CASSFVRETQYF.

The chain combines TRBV30 with TRBJ1-3, with D unresolved. Trimming took off 1 base at V and 2 bases at J, with 12 bases between the two ends. The CDR3 has 15 residues. Germline V gene lookup returns CDR1 GTSNPN and CDR2 SVGIG (reference sequence). This CDR3 is CAWSATVAAGNTIYF. Here the CDR3 DNA reads TGTGCCTGGAGTGCAACCGTGGCGGCTGGAAACACCATATATTTT.

The chain recombines TRBV15 with TRBJ1-2, with D unresolved. Trimming cost V 4 bases and J 7 bases, with 16 bases left between them. This CDR3 spans 14 amino acids. Germline lookup yields CDR1 LNHNV and CDR2 YYDKDF (reference sequence). CDR3 coding DNA: TGTGCCACCAGCACACCCTCGGCTGGGTTTGGCTACACCTTC. The encoded protein is CATSTPSAGFGYTF.